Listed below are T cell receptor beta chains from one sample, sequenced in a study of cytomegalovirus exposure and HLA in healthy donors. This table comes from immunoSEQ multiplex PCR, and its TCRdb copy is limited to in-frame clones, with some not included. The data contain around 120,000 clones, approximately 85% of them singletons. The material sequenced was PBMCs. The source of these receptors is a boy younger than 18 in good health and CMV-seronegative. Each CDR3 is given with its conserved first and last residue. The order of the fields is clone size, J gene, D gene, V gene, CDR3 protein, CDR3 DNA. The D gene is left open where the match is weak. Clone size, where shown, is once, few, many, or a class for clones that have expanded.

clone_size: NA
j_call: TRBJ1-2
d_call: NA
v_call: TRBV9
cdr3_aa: CASSVGVKEGQRGGYTF
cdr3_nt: TGTGCCAGCAGCGTAGGAGTGAAGGAAGGACAGCGTGGGGGCTACACCTTC

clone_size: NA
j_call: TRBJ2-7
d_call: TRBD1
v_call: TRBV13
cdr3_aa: CASSLGAQGADEQYF
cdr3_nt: TGTGCCAGCAGTTTAGGGGCCCAGGGGGCAGACGAGCAGTACTTC

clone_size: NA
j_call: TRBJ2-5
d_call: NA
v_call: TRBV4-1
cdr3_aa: CASSQDEALQETQYF
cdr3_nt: TGCGCCAGCAGCCAAGATGAGGCACTCCAAGAGACCCAGTACTTC

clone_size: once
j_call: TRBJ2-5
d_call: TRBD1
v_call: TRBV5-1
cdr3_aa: CASSLSGQPGETQYF
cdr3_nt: TGCGCCAGCAGCTTATCGGGACAGCCTGGGGAGACCCAGTACTTC

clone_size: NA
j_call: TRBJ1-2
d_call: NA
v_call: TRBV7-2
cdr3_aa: CASSLDTVLYGYTF
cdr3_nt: TGTGCCAGCAGCTTAGATACGGTCCTCTATGGCTACACCTTC

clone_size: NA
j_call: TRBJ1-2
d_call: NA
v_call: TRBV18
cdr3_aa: CASSPSSARGEGYTF
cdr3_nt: TGTGCCAGCTCACCATCGAGTGCCAGGGGAGAAGGCTACACCTTC

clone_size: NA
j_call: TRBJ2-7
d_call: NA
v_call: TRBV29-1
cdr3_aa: CSVVGDSYEQYF
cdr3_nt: TGCAGCGTTGTCGGAGATTCCTACGAGCAGTACTTC

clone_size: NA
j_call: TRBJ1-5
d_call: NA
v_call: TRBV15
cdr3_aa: CATSRDPGGITGPQHF
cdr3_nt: TGTGCCACCAGCAGAGACCCGGGAGGGATTACCGGGCCCCAGCATTTT

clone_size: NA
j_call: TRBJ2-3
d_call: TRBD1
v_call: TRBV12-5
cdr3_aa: CASGLPRRGRRDTQYF
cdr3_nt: TGTGCTAGTGGTTTGCCACGCAGGGGGCGCAGGGATACGCAGTATTTT

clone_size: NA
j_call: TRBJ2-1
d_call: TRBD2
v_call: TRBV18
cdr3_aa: CASSPLAGGNEQFF
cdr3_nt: TGTGCCAGCTCACCACTAGCGGGGGGAAATGAGCAGTTCTTC

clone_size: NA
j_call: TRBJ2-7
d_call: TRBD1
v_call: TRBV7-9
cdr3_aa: CASSLIGQGLYEQYF
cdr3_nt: TGTGCCAGCAGCTTAATCGGACAGGGCCTCTACGAGCAGTACTTC

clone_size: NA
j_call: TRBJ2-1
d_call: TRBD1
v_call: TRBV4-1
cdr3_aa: CASTRTGNSYNEQFF
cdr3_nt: TGCGCCAGCACCCGGACAGGAAACTCCTACAATGAGCAGTTCTTC

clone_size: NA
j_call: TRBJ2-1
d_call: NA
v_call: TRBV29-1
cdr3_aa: CSVVTRGGNEQFF
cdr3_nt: TGCAGCGTTGTGACTAGGGGGGGGAATGAGCAGTTCTTC

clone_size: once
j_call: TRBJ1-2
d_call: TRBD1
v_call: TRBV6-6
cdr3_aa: CASSAGQGIWGYTF
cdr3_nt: TGTGCCAGCAGTGCGGGACAGGGAATTTGGGGCTACACCTTC

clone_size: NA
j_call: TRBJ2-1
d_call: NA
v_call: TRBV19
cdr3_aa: CASSNPWTGRVNEQFF
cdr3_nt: TGTGCCAGTAGTAACCCTTGGACAGGGAGGGTCAATGAGCAGTTCTTC

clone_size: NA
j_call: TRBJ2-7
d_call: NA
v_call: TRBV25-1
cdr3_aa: CASSDYWYEQYF
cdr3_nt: TGTGCCAGCAGTGATTACTGGTACGAGCAGTACTTC

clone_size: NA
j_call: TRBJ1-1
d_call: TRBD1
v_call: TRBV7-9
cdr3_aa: CASSLKVGTGLLNTEAFF
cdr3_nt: TGTGCCAGCAGCTTAAAAGTTGGGACAGGGCTACTGAACACTGAAGCTTTCTTT

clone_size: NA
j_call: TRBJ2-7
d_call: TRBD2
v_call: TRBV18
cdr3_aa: CASSLGGGRSYEQYF
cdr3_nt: TGTGCCAGCTCACTAGGCGGGGGTCGCTCCTACGAGCAGTACTTC

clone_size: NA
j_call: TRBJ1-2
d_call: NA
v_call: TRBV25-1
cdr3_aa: CASSGPAGNYGYPF
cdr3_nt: TGTGCCAGCAGTGGGCCAGCTGGTAACTATGGCTACCCCTTC

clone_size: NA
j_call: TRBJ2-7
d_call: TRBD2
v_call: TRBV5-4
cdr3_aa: CASSRGSSGDYEQYF
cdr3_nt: TGTGCCAGCAGCCGGGGGTCTAGCGGGGACTACGAGCAGTACTTC